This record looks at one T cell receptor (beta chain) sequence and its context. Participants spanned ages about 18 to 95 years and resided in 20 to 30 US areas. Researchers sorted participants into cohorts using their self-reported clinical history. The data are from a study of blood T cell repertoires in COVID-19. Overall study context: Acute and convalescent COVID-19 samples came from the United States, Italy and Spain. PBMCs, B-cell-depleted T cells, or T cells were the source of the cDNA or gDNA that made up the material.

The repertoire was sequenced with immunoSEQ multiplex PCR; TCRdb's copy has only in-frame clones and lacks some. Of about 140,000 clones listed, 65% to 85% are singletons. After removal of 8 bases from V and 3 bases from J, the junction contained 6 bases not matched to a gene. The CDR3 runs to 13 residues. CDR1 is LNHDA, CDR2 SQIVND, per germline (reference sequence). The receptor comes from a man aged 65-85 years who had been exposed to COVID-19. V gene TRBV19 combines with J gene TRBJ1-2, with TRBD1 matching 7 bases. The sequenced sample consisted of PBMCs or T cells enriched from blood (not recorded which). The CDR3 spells CASFGQADYGYTF. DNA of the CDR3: TGTGCCAGTTTCGGACAGGCCGACTATGGCTACACCTTC.